These 6 T cell receptor beta chains share one sample of origin, sequenced in a study of cytomegalovirus exposure and HLA in healthy donors. The PCR contained 60 Vbeta and 13 Jbeta primers. Some clones are missing from TCRdb's copy, which holds only in-frame ones; the method was immunoSEQ multiplex PCR. Counted here are around 150,000 clones, more than 75% occurring once; the ten biggest clones make up 3.5%. The sequenced sample was PBMCs. The receptor set was obtained from a human donor in good health.

The gene calls are TRBV30 and TRBJ1-5; TRBD1 is a possible D gene (6 bases). The CDR3 consists of 15 residues. The V end was cut by 5 bases, the J end by 1 base, with 15 bases between. CDR1 GTSNPN and CDR2 SVGIG come from the germline V gene (reference sequence). Here the CDR3 reads CAWARGALSNQPQHF. The DNA of the CDR3 is TGTGCCTGGGCCCGGGGGGCGTTAAGCAATCAGCCCCAGCATTTT.

The sample holds a few counts of this clone. CDR3 loop: CASSEAVLRGTEAFF. In DNA form, the CDR3 reads TGTGCCAGCAGTGAAGCGGTCTTGAGGGGGACTGAAGCTTTCTTT. The chain employs TRBV6-1 and TRBJ1-1; maybe TRBD1 (6 bases). Germline CDR1 and CDR2: MNHNS and SASEGT. The CDR3 consists of 15 residues. Between the trimmed V and J ends, which lost 0 bases and 5 bases, there was a span of 13 bases.

The gene calls are TRBV29-1 and TRBJ2-5, with a weak D call TRBD2 (5 bases). The CDR3 has 12 amino acids. Trimming stripped 7 bases from V and 4 bases from J, with 13 bases between. Germline loops: CDR1 SQVTM, CDR2 ANQGSEA. The CDR3 region has the DNA TGCAGCGCTGTGACTACCTTAGAGACCCAGTACTTC. This translates into CSAVTTLETQYF.

The genes are TRBV6-4 and TRBJ2-7, with TRBD2 matching 7 bases. With 11 bases clipped from V and 2 bases from J, the junction kept 15 bases outside the gene matches. The CDR3 has 15 residues. The V gene's germline CDR1 is MRHNA and CDR2 SNTAGT. Written as DNA, the CDR3 is TGTGCCGAAAAGGGAGGGAGGGCCGCACCCTACGAGCAGTACTTC. Amino acids: CAEKGGRAAPYEQYF.

The chain employs TRBV23-1 and TRBJ2-3, with D perhaps TRBD2 (5 bases). TRBV23-1 qualifies as an ORF whose function is uncertain. The CDR3 loop spans 14 amino acids. Between the trimmed V and J ends, which lost 7 bases and 1 base, there was a span of 12 bases. DNA of the CDR3: TGCGCCAGCAAGGAACGGCGGGGCACAGATACGCAGTATTTT. Translated, it gives CASKERRGTDTQYF.

The chain links TRBV9 to TRBJ2-5; 7 positions agree with TRBD1. The trim removed 0 bases at V and 5 bases at J, leaving 7 bases unmatched. The V gene's germline CDR1 is SGDLS and CDR2 YYNGEE. The CDR3 covers 15 residues. This CDR3 reads CASSVVGGLKETQYF. The CDR3 DNA reads as TGTGCCAGCAGCGTAGTAGGGGGCCTCAAGGAGACCCAGTACTTC.